This is a list of T cell receptor beta chains from one sample in a study of cytomegalovirus exposure and HLA in healthy donors. The data were produced by immunoSEQ multiplex PCR, yet TCRdb's version contains in-frame clones alone and is incomplete. The sample includes 70,000 to 80,000 clones, about 78% of them seen just once. The sequencing input was PBMCs. The receptors derive from a woman in her thirties or forties in good health and CMV-seropositive. The conserved cysteine and the conserved F or W are not part of the CDR3 here.

>TRBV7-9|TRBJ1-1
ASSPSMNTEAF
>TRBV6-5|TRBJ2-5
ASSGWLEETQY
>TRBV10-3|TRBJ1-5
AISDTESQPQH
>TRBV28|TRBJ2-5
ASSLMQGSYQETQY
>TRBV29-1|TRBJ2-2
SVTGGSGSGELF
>TRBV5-1|TRBJ2-1
ASSLGGGVDNEQF
>TRBV4-1|TRBJ2-6
ASSQDGRTGANVLT
>TRBV20-1|TRBJ2-7
SARAPSEQY
>TRBV19|TRBJ1-5
ASSADSNQPQH
>TRBV7-2|TRBJ1-3
ASSLTGGSSGNTIY
>TRBV5-6|TRBJ1-1
ASSLDLGVPHTEAF